These 10 T cell receptor beta chains share one sample of origin, sequenced in a study of blood T cells in healthy people across ages. For the second PCR, which ran for 7 to 11 cycles, a sample-barcoded 5' primer and a J-beta primer mix were used. TCRdb processed the 5' RACE reads anew with MiXCR; each CDR3 protein has one entry. The sample carries about 1.4 million distinct CDR3 sequences, 45% to 70% recorded once. Sequencing was done on a sample of blood. The receptors originated from a man between 18 and 29 years old in good health.

This clonotype has just a few counts. The gene calls are TRBV10-3 and TRBJ2-6; D is unresolved. V dropped 0 bases and J dropped 3 bases, with 12 bases sitting between them. This CDR3 comprises 17 residues. Germline values: CDR1 ENHRY, CDR2 SYGVKD. The CDR3 DNA reads as TGTGCCATCAGTGAGTCTCCGCTATCCGGTGGGGCCAACGTCCTGACTTTC. Translation: CAISESPLSGGANVLTF.

CDR3 loop: CSESRGMSYNEQFF. The DNA of the CDR3 is TGCAGTGAGAGCAGGGGCATGTCCTACAATGAGCAGTTCTTC. This rearrangement joins TRBV20-1 to TRBJ2-1; D is perhaps TRBD1 (6 bases). The CDR3 runs 14 residues. The germline V and J ends were trimmed by 7 bases and 1 base, with 14 bases remaining between them. Per germline, CDR1 DFQATT and CDR2 SNEGSKA (reference sequence).

The rearrangement uses TRBV7-9 and TRBJ1-4; no firm D call. This CDR3 contains 16 residues. V gave up 7 bases and J gave up 0 bases, with 15 bases separating them. Germline V lookup: CDR1 SEHNR, CDR2 FQNEAQ (reference sequence). The CDR3 reads CASNLARSSTNEKLFF. The DNA of the CDR3 is TGTGCCAGCAACTTGGCCCGGAGCTCAACTAATGAAAAACTGTTTTTT. Full variable domain (rest looked up from reference TRBV7-9 and TRBJ1-4): DTGVSQNPRHKITKRGQNVTFRCDPISEHNRLYWYRQTLGQGPEFLTYFQNEAQLEKSRLLSDRFSAERPKGSFSTLEIQRTEQGDSAMYLCASNLARSSTNEKLFFGSGTQLSVL.

V gene TRBV6-5 combines with J gene TRBJ2-1; D unclear. The V end was cut by 0 bases, the J end by 5 bases, with 5 bases between. CDR3 length: 13 residues. CDR1 is MNHEY and CDR2 is SVGAGI in the germline V gene. This chain's CDR3 is CASSYSKNNEQFF. Here the CDR3 DNA reads TGTGCCAGCAGTTACTCTAAGAACAATGAGCAGTTCTTC.

A few counts support this clonotype. The chain links TRBV6-5 to TRBJ1-4, with D tentatively TRBD1 (5 bases). This CDR3 spans 15 amino acids. The germline CDR1 and CDR2 sequences are MNHEY and SVGAGI. Trimming cost V 2 bases and J 6 bases, with 13 bases left between them. CDR3 sequence reads: CASSYRQGLDEKLFF. CDR3 DNA: TGTGCCAGCAGTTACCGGCAGGGTCTGGATGAAAAACTGTTTTTT.

The V and J genes are TRBV4-2 and TRBJ1-3; D is unclear. V was cut by 1 base and J by 4 bases, with 11 bases left in between. CDR1 LGHNA and CDR2 YNFKEQ come from the germline V gene. The length of the CDR3 is 15 residues. CDR3 protein: CASSQVGNTGNTIYF. The CDR3 DNA sequence: TGTGCCAGCAGCCAAGTTGGTAATACCGGAAACACCATATATTTT.

V and J are TRBV4-3 and TRBJ2-5, with TRBD2 matching over 10 bases. The J call is in doubt because the DNA end fits TRBJ2-7 better. This CDR3 has 16 residues. In germline, CDR1 is LGHNA, CDR2 YSLEER. CDR3 in amino acids: CASSQGALAGVYEQYF. The CDR3 DNA reads TGCGCCAGCAGCCAAGGCGCCCTAGCGGGGGTTTACGAGCAGTACTTC.

The V and J genes are TRBV7-2 and TRBJ2-6, with D possibly TRBD1 on 6 matching bases. The germline CDR1 and CDR2 sequences are SGHTA and FQGNSA. Between the trimmed V and J ends, which lost 5 bases and 0 bases, there was a span of 17 bases. The CDR3 covers 18 residues. The chain's CDR3 is CASSPQGNSLSGANVLTF. CDR3 sequence (DNA): TGTGCCAGCAGCCCACAGGGAAATAGCCTCTCTGGGGCCAACGTCCTGACTTTC.

This clonotype was found once. The chain uses TRBV25-1 and TRBJ2-7; a weak D match, TRBD1 (6 bases). CDR1 and CDR2 from the germline V gene are MGHDK and SYGVNS. There are 14 residues in the CDR3. V dropped 2 bases and J dropped 2 bases, with 10 bases sitting between them. The CDR3 DNA sequence: TGTGCCAGCAGTGAAAGGGGGTTGGCCTACGAGCAGTACTTC. Amino acids: CASSERGLAYEQYF.

CDR3 in amino acids: CASDSGTGAYQPQHF. The CDR3 DNA follows: TGTGCCAGCGACTCGGGGACAGGGGCCTATCAGCCCCAGCATTTT. This chain connects TRBV28 to TRBJ1-5; 10 nucleotides align to TRBD1. The V gene's germline CDR1 is MDHEN and CDR2 SYDVKM. J was trimmed by 5 bases and V by 8 bases; bases with no gene match: 9. The CDR3 loop spans 15 amino acids.